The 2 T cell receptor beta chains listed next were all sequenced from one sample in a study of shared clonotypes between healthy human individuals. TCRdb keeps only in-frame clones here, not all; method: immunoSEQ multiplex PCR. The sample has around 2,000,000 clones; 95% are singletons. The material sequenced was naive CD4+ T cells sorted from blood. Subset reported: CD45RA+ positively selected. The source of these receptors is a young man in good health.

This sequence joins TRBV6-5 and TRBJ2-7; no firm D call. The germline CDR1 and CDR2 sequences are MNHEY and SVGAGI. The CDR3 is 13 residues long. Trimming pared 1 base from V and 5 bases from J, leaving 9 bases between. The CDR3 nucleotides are TGTGCCAGCAGTTACTTTGACTCTCACGAGCAGTACTTC. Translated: CASSYFDSHEQYF.

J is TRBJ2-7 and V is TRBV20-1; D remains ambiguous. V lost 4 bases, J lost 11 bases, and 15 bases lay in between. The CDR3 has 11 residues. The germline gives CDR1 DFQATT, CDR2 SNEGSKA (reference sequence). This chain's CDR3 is CSANTNGKEYF. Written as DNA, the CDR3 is TGCAGTGCTAACACGAACGGTAAGGAGTACTTC.